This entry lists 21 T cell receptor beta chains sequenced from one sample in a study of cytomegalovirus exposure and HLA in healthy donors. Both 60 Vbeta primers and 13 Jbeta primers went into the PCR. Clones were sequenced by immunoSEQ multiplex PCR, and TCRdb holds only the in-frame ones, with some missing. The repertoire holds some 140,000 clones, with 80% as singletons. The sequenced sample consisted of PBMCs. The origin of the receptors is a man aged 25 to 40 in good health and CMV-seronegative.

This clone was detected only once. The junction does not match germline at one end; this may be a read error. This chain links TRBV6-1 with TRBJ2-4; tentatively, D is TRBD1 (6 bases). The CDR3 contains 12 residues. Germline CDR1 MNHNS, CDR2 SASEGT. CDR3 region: CASSESRGFGFF. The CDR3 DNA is TGTGCCAGCAGTGAAAGTAGGGGGTTCGGTTTCTTC.

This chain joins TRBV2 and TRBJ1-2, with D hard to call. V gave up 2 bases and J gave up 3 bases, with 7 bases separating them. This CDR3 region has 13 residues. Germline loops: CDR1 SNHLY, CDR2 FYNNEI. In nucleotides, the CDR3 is TGTGCCAGCAGTGAAAGCTCCTACTATGGCTACACCTTC. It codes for CASSESSYYGYTF.

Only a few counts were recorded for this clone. Here the CDR3 DNA reads TGTGCCAGCAGCCGAGGAGGCTATGGCTACACCTTC. Its translation is CASSRGGYGYTF. The chain combines TRBV7-9 with TRBJ1-2; D is undetermined. CDR1 and CDR2 (germline): SEHNR, FQNEAQ (reference sequence). V was clipped by 5 bases and J by 4 bases, with 8 bases between them. This CDR3 region has 12 residues. Supplemented by reference TRBV7-9 and TRBJ1-2, the full variable domain reads DTGVSQNPRHKITKRGQNVTFRCDPISEHNRLYWYRQTLGQGPEFLTYFQNEAQLEKSRLLSDRFSAERPKGSFSTLEIQRTEQGDSAMYLCASSRGGYGYTFGSGTRLTVV.

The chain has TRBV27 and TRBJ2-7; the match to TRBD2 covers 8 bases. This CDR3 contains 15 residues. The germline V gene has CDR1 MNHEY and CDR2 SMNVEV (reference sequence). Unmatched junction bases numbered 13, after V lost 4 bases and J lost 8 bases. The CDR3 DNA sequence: TGTGCCAGCAGTTCACGGACTAGCCGACCCTATCAGCAGTACTTC. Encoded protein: CASSSRTSRPYQQYF.

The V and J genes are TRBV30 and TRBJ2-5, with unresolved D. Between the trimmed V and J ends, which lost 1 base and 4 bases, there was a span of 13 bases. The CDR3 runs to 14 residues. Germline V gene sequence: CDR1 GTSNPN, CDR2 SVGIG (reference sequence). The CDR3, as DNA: TGTGCCTGGAGTGGAGCCTACCGGAGAGAGACCCAGTACTTC. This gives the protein CAWSGAYRRETQYF.

As DNA, the CDR3 is TGTGCCAGCTCGACCCTGGGACTCGGACAAGAGACCCAGTACTTC. This sequence encodes CASSTLGLGQETQYF. This chain connects TRBV6-1 to TRBJ2-5; the D gene is possibly TRBD2 (6 bases). Germline V gene data show CDR1 as MNHNS and CDR2 as SASEGT. The CDR3 totals 15 residues. The V end lost 8 bases, the J end lost 2 bases, and 18 bases lay between the germline ends.

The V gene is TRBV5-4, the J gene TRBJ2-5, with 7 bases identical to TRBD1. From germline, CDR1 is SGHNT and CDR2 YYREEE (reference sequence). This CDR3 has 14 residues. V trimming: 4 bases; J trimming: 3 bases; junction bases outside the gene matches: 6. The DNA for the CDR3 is TGTGCCAGCAGCCAAGGGACAGTAGAAGAGACCCAGTACTTC. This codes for CASSQGTVEETQYF. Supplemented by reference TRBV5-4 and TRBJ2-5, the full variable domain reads ETGVTQSPTHLIKTRGQQVTLRCSSQSGHNTVSWYQQALGQGPQFIFQYYREEENGRGNFPPRFSGLQFPNYSSELNVNALELDDSALYLCASSQGTVEETQYFGPGTRLLVL.

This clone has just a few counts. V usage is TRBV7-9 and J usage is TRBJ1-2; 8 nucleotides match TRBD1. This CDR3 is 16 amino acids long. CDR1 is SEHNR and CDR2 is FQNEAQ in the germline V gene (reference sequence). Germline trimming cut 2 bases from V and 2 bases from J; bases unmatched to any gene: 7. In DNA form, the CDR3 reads TGTGCCAGCAGCTTAAGCCTGGACAGGGCGAACTATGGCTACACCTTC. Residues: CASSLSLDRANYGYTF. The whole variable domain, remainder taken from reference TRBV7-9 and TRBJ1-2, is DTGVSQNPRHKITKRGQNVTFRCDPISEHNRLYWYRQTLGQGPEFLTYFQNEAQLEKSRLLSDRFSAERPKGSFSTLEIQRTEQGDSAMYLCASSLSLDRANYGYTFGSGTRLTVV.

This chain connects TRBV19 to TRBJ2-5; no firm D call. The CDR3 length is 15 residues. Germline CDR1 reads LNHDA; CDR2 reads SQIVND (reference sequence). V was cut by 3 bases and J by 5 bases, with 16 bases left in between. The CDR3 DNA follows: TGTGCCAGTAGTATTTGGCTCTCTAGGTTCGAGACCCAGTACTTC. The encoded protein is CASSIWLSRFETQYF.

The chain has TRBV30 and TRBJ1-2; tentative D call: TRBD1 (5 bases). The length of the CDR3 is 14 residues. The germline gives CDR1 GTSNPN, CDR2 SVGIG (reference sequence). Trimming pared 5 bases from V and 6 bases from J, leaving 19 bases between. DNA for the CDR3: TGTGCCTGGGGTCCCCAGCGGGGACGGGATGGCTACACCTTC. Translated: CAWGPQRGRDGYTF.

The CDR3 nucleotides are TGTGCCAGTAGAACCGGGACAGCAACTAATGAAAAACTGTTTTTT. Translation gives CASRTGTATNEKLFF. The chain links TRBV19 to TRBJ1-4; TRBD1 agrees at 7 bases. Germline CDR1 LNHDA, CDR2 SQIVND (reference sequence). The CDR3 is made up of 15 amino acids. The ends lost 6 bases at V and 0 bases at J; junction bases unmatched: 4. The full variable domain, rest sourced from reference TRBV19 and TRBJ1-4, is DGGITQSPKYLFRKEGQNVTLSCEQNLNHDAMYWYRQDPGQGLRLIYYSQIVNDFQKGDIAEGYSVSREKKESFPLTVTSAQKNPTAFYLCASRTGTATNEKLFFGSGTQLSVL.

CDR3 in amino acids: CASSPTQGAGADTQYF. In nucleotides, the CDR3 is TGTGCCAGCAGCCCCACCCAGGGGGCCGGCGCAGATACGCAGTATTTT. This sequence joins TRBV6-6 and TRBJ2-3, with 8 bases fitting TRBD1. CDR1 MNHNY and CDR2 SVGAGI come from the germline V gene (reference sequence). The trim removed 6 bases at V and 4 bases at J, leaving 12 bases unmatched. The CDR3 length is 16 residues.

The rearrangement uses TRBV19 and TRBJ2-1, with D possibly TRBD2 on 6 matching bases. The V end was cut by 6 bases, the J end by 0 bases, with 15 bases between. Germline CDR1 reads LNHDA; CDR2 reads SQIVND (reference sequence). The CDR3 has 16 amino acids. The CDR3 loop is CASRRVGGGSYNEQFF. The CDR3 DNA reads TGTGCCAGTAGGAGGGTCGGGGGAGGCTCCTACAATGAGCAGTTCTTC.

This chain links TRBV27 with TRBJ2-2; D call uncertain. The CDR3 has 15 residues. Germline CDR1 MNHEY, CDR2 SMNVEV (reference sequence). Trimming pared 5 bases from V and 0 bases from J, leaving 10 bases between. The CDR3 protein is CASSTPAANTGELFF. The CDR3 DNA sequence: TGTGCCAGCAGTACCCCCGCGGCGAACACCGGGGAGCTGTTTTTT.

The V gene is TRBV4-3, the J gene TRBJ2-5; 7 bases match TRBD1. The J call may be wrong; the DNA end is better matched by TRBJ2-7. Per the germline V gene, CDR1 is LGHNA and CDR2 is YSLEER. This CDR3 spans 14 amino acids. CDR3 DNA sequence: TGCGCCAGCAGCCTAAGACAGGGCCCCTACGAGCAGTACTTC. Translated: CASSLRQGPYEQYF.

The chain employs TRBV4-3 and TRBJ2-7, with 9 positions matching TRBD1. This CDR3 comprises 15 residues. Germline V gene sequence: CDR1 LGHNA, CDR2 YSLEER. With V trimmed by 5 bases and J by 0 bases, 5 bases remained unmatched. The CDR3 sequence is CASSRGQGGSYEQYF. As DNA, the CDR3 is TGCGCCAGCAGCAGGGGACAGGGAGGCTCCTACGAGCAGTACTTC.

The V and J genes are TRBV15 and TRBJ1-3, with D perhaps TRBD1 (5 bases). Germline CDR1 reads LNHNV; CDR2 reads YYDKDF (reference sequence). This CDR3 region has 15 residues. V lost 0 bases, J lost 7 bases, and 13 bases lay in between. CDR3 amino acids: CATSRDIGGENTIYF. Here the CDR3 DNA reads TGTGCCACCAGCAGAGATATCGGAGGGGAGAACACCATATATTTT.

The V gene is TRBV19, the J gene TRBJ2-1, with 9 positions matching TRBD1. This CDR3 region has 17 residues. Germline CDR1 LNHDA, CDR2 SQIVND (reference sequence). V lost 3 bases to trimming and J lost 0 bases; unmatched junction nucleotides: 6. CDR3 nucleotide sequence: TGTGCCAGTAGTATGTGGGACAGGGCCAGCTCCTACAATGAGCAGTTCTTC. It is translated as CASSMWDRASSYNEQFF.

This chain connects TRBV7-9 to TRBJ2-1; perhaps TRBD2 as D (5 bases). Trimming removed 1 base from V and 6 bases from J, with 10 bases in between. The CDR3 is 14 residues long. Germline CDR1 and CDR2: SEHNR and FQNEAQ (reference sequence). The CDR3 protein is CASSLGESGNEQFF. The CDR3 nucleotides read TGTGCCAGCAGCTTAGGGGAGTCGGGCAATGAGCAGTTCTTC. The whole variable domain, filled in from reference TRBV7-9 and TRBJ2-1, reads DTGVSQNPRHKITKRGQNVTFRCDPISEHNRLYWYRQTLGQGPEFLTYFQNEAQLEKSRLLSDRFSAERPKGSFSTLEIQRTEQGDSAMYLCASSLGESGNEQFFGPGTRLTVL.

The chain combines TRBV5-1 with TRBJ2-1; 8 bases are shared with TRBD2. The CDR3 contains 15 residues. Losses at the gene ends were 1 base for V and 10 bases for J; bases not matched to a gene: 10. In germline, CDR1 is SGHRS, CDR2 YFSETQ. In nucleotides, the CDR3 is TGCGCCAGCAGCTTGTGGACTAGCTCAGGAGAGGAGCAGTTCTTC. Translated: CASSLWTSSGEEQFF.

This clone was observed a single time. The CDR3 sequence: CSPKSGTSQFF. Here the CDR3 DNA reads TGCAGTCCGAAATCCGGGACTAGTCAGTTCTTC. The gene calls are TRBV20-1 and TRBJ2-1; 8 bases fit TRBD2. This CDR3 spans 11 amino acids. Germline values: CDR1 DFQATT, CDR2 SNEGSKA (reference sequence). V gave up 8 bases and J gave up 13 bases; unmatched junction bases: 10.